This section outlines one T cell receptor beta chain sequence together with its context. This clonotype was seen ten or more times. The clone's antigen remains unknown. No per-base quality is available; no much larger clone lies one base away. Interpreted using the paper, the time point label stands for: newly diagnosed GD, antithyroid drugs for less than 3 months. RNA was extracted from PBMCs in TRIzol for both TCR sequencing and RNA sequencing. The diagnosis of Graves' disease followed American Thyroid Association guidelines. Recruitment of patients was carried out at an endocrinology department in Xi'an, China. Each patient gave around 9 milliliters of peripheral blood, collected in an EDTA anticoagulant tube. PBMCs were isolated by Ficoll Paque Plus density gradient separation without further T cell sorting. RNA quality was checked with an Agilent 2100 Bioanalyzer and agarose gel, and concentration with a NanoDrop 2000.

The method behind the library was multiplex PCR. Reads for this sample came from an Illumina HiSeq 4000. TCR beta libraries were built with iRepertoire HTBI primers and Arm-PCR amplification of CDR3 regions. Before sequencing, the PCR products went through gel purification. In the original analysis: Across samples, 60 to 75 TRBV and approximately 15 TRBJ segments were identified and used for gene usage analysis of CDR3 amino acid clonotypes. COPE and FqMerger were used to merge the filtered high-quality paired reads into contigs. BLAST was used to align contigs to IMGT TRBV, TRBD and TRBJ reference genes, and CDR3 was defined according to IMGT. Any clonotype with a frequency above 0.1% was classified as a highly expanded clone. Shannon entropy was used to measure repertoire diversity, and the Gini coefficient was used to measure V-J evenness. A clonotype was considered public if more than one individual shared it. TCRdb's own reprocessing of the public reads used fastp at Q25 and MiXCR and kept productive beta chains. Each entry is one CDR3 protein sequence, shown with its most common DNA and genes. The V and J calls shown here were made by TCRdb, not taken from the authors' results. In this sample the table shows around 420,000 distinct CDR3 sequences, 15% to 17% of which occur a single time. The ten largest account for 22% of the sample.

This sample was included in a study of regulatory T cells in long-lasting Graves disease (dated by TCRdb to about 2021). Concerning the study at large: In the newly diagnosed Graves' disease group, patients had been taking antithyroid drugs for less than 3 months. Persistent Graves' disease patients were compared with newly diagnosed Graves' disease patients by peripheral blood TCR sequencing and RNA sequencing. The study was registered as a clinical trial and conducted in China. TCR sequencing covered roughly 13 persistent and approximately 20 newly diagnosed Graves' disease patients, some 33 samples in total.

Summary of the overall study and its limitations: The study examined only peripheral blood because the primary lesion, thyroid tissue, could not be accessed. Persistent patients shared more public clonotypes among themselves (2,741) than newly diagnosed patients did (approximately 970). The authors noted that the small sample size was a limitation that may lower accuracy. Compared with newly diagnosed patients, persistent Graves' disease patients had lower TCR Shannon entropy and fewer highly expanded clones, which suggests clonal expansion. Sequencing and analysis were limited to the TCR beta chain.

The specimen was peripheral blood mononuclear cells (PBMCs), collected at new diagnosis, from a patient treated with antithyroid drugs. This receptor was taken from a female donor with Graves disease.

The DNA sequence is as follows: TGTGCCAGCAGCTTAGGGCTCTCGGGCGCGTGGGGGATAGAGCAGTACTTC. Its protein is CASSLGLSGAWGIEQYF. The chain uses TRBV7-6 and TRBJ2-7; the D region may be TRBD1 or TRBD2, each matching 5 bases equally. Including the terminal cysteine and phenylalanine, the CDR3 comprises 17 residues. CDR3 DNA only is kept here, 51 bases in frame from base 1. Trimming costs V 1 base and J 7 bases, and their ends lie 23 bases apart. Reading the germline V gene gives CDR1 SGHVS and CDR2 FNYEAQ.